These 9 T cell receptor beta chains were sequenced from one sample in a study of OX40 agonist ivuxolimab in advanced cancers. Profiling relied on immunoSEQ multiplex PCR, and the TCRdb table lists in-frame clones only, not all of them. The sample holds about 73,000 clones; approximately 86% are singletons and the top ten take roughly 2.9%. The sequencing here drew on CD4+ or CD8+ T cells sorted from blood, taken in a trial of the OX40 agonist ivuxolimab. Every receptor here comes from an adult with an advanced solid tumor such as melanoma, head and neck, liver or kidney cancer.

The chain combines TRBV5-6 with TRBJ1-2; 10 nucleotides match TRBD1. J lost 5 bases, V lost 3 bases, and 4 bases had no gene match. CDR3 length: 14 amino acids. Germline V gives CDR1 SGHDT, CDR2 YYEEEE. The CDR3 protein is CASSSDRGEYGYTF. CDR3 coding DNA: TGTGCCAGCAGCTCGGACAGGGGGGAATATGGCTACACCTTC.

The CDR3 protein is CASSLEDIKNTEAFF. In DNA, the CDR3 is TGCGCCAGCAGCTTGGAGGACATTAAAAACACTGAAGCTTTCTTT. The chain joins TRBV5-1 to TRBJ1-1, with D tentatively TRBD1 (5 bases). This CDR3 is built from 15 residues. From germline, CDR1 is SGHRS and CDR2 YFSETQ. The V and J ends lost 0 bases and 2 bases respectively, with 11 bases between them.

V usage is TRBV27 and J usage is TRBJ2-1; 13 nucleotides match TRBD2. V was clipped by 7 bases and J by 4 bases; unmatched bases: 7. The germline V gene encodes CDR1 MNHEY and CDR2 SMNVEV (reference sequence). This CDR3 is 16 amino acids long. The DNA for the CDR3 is TGTGCCAGCATGAGGCAGGGACTAGCGGGATACAATGAGCAGTTCTTC. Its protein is CASMRQGLAGYNEQFF.

This CDR3 is CASSLQPNTEAFF. As DNA, the CDR3 is TGTGCCAGCAGCCTCCAGCCTAACACTGAAGCTTTCTTT. The V and J genes are TRBV28 and TRBJ1-1; no firm D call. The CDR3 contains 13 residues. The germline CDR1 and CDR2 sequences are MDHEN and SYDVKM. V was pared by 6 bases and J by 2 bases, with 10 bases between.

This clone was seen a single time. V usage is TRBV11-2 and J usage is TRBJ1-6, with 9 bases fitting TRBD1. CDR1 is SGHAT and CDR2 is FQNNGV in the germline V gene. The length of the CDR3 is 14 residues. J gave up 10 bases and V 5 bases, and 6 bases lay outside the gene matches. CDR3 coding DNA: TGTGCCAGCAGCCGTGGACAGGGGAGATCACCCCTCCACTTT. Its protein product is CASSRGQGRSPLHF. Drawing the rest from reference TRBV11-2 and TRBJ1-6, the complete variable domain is EAGVAQSPRYKIIEKRQSVAFWCNPISGHATLYWYQQILGQGPKLLIQFQNNGVVDDSQLPKDRFSAERLKGVDSTLKIQPAKLEDSAVYLCASSRGQGRSPLHFGNGTRLTVT.

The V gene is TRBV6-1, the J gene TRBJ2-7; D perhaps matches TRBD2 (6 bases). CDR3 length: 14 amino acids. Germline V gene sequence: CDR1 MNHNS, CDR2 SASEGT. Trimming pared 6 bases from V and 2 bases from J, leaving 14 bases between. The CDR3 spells CASSEWRGAYEQYF. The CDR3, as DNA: TGTGCCAGCAGCGAATGGCGGGGAGCCTACGAGCAGTACTTC.

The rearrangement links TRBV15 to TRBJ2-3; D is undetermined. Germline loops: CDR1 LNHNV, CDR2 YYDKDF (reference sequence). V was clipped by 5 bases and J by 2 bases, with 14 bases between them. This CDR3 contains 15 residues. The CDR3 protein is CATSVNNPYTDTQYF. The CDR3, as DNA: TGTGCCACCAGCGTTAACAACCCCTACACAGATACGCAGTATTTT.

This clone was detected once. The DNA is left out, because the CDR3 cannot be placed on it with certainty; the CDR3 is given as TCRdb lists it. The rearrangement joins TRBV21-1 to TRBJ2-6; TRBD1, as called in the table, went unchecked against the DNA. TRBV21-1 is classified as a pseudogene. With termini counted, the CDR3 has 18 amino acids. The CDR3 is CASSKVGQGASGANVLTF.

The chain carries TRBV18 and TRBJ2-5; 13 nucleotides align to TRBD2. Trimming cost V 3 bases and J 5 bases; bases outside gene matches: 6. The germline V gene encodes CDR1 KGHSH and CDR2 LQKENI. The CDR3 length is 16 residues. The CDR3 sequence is CASSPGLAGVGETQYF. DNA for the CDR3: TGTGCCAGCTCACCCGGACTAGCGGGAGTAGGGGAGACCCAGTACTTC.